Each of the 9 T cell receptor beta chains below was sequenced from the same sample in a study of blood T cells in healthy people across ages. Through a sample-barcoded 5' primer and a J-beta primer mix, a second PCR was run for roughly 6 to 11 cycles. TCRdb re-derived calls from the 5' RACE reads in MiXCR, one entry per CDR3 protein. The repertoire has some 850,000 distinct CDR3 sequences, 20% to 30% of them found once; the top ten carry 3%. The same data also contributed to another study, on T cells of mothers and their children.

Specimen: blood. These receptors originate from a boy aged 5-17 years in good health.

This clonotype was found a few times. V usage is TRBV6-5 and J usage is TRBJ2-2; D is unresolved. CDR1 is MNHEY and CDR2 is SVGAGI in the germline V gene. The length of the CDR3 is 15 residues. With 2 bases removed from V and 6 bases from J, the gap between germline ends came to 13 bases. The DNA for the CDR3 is TGTGCCAGCAGTTACAATTCCGAAGGGCCCGGGGAGCTGTTTTTT. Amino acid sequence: CASSYNSEGPGELFF.

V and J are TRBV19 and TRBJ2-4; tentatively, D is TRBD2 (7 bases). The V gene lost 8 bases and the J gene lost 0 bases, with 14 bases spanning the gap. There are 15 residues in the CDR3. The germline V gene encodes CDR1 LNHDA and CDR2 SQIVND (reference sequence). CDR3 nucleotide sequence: TGTGCCAGTCGAGAGGGGGGGCTAGCCAAAAACATTCAGTACTTC. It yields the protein CASREGGLAKNIQYF.

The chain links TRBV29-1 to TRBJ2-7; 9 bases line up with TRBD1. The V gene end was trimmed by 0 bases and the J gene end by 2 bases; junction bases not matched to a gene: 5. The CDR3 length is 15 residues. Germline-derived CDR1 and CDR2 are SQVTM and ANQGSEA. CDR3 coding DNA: TGCAGCGTTGAAGAGCCGGGACAGGGAACCTACGAGCAGTACTTC. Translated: CSVEEPGQGTYEQYF.

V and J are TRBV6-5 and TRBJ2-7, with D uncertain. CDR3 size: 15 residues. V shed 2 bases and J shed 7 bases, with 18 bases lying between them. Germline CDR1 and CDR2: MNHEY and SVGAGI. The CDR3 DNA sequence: TGTGCCAGCAGTTACGTAACAGACTCGCGTAATGAGCAGTACTTC. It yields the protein CASSYVTDSRNEQYF.

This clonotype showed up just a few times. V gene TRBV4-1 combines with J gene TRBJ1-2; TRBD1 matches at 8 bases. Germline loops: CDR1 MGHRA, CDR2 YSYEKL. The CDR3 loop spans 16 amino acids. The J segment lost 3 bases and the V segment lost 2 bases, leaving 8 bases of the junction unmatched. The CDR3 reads CASSQHPGGRDYGYTF. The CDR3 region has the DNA TGCGCCAGCAGCCAACATCCAGGGGGCCGAGACTATGGCTACACCTTC.

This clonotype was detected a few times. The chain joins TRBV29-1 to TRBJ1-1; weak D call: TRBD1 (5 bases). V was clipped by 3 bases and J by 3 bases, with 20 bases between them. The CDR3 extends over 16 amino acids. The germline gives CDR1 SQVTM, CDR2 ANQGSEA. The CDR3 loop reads CSVEGREGSQDTEAFF. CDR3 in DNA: TGCAGCGTTGAGGGCAGGGAAGGTTCGCAGGACACTGAAGCTTTCTTT.

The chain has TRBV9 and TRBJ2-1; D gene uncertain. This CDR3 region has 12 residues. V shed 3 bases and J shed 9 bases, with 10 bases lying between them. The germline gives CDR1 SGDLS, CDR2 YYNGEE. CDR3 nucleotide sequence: TGTGCCAGCAGCGCCAGAGTGTCTGAGCAGTTCTTC. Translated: CASSARVSEQFF.

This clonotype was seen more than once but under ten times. CDR3 region: CASSFDGQASYEQYF. CDR3 DNA sequence: TGTGCCAGCAGCTTCGACGGACAGGCATCCTACGAGCAGTACTTC. The chain recombines TRBV11-2 with TRBJ2-7; 7 nucleotides match TRBD1. J lost 1 base, V lost 3 bases, and 6 bases had no gene match. From germline, CDR1 is SGHAT and CDR2 FQNNGV. This CDR3 region has 15 residues.

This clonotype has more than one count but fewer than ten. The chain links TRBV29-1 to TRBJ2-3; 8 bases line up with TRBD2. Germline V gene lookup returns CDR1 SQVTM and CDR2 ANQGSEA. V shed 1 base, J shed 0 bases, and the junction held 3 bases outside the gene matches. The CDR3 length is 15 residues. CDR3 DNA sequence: TGCAGCGTTGAAGTTAGCGGGGATAGCACAGATACGCAGTATTTT. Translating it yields CSVEVSGDSTDTQYF.